These T cell receptor beta chains were read from a single sample in a study of neurological immune-mediated disorders. Each CDR3 protein gets one entry after TCRdb re-called the 5' RACE reads with MiXCR. The data hold about 53,000 distinct CDR3 sequences, with roughly 7.7% observed a single time. The sample comprised PBMCs. The receptors derive from a woman aged 40-49 years in good health. Each CDR3 is given with its conserved first and last residue. D genes are given only for firm matches. The size field is filled for only some rows; it gives once, few, many or a size class.

d_gene | j_gene | v_gene | abundance | CDR3aa | CDR3nt
TRBD2 | TRBJ2-3 | TRBV4-3 | many | CASSQDWSGGAGWTDTQYF | TGCGCCAGCAGCCAAGACTGGAGCGGGGGGGCTGGGTGGACAGATACGCAGTATTTT
NA | TRBJ1-1 | TRBV6-1 | many | CATLGWDTEAFF | TGTGCCACTCTCGGATGGGACACTGAAGCTTTCTTT
NA | TRBJ1-6 | TRBV5-1 | few | CASSLRGPLDSPLHF | TGCGCCAGCAGCTTGCGGGGCCCTTTGGATTCACCCCTCCACTTT
TRBD1 | TRBJ2-2 | TRBV20-1 | many | CSAGGTGGGPGELFF | TGCAGTGCTGGGGGCACAGGGGGAGGACCCGGGGAGCTGTTTTTT
TRBD1 | TRBJ1-1 | TRBV14 | many | CASSSSGTGGTEAFF | TGTGCCAGCAGCTCTTCGGGGACAGGGGGCACTGAAGCTTTCTTT
NA | TRBJ1-1 | TRBV12-3/TRBV12-4 | many | CASTLQLNTEAFF | TGTGCCAGCACCCTTCAGTTGAACACTGAAGCTTTCTTT
NA | TRBJ2-1 | TRBV18 | many | CASSPPGGNYNEQFF | TGTGCCAGCTCACCACCGGGGGGCAATTACAATGAGCAGTTCTTC
NA | TRBJ2-2 | TRBV9 | few | CASSGHGVADDVTGELFF | TGTGCCAGCAGCGGGCATGGGGTAGCGGATGATGTCACCGGGGAGCTGTTTTTT
NA | TRBJ1-2 | TRBV20-1 | many | CSARPLTAGTEGYTF | TGCAGTGCTAGACCCCTGACCGCGGGGACTGAAGGCTACACCTTC
NA | TRBJ2-1 | TRBV10-1 | many | CASSGLVNEQFF | TGCGCCAGCAGTGGACTAGTCAATGAGCAGTTCTTC
TRBD1 | TRBJ2-2 | TRBV2 | many | CASSPGTGSGELFF | TGTGCCAGCAGCCCAGGGACAGGGTCCGGGGAGCTGTTTTTT
NA | TRBJ2-3 | TRBV5-1 | many | CASRLDYTDTQYF | TGCGCCAGCAGGCTGGACTATACAGATACGCAGTATTTT
TRBD1 | TRBJ1-5 | TRBV6-1 | many | CASSEYPGQLPNSNQPQHF | TGTGCCAGCAGTGAGTACCCGGGACAGCTACCAAATAGCAATCAGCCCCAGCATTTT
NA | TRBJ1-1 | TRBV15 | many | CATSRRKGSYTEAFF | TGTGCCACCAGCAGGCGAAAGGGAAGTTACACTGAAGCTTTCTTT
NA | TRBJ2-7 | TRBV5-4 | many | CASSLRGGYEQYF | TGTGCCAGCAGCCTCCGAGGGGGCTACGAGCAGTACTTC
NA | TRBJ1-2 | TRBV10-3 | many | CAITGDTDLSGYTF | TGTGCCATCACCGGGGACACCGATCTGAGTGGCTACACCTTC
NA | TRBJ2-7 | TRBV11-2 | many | CASSFGLEQYF | TGTGCCAGCAGCTTCGGGCTCGAGCAGTACTTC
NA | TRBJ2-2 | TRBV20-1 | many | CSARVQGQVGELFF | TGCAGTGCTAGAGTTCAGGGGCAGGTCGGGGAGCTGTTTTTT
TRBD1 | TRBJ1-2 | TRBV3-1 | many | CASSEGQAKYGYTF | TGTGCCAGCAGCGAGGGACAGGCGAAGTACGGCTACACCTTC
TRBD1 | TRBJ2-3 | TRBV12-3/TRBV12-4 | many | CASRAGTELLGTQYF | TGTGCCAGCAGGGCCGGGACAGAACTATTGGGTACGCAGTATTTT
NA | TRBJ1-3 | TRBV29-1 | many | CSVPGPTNTIYF | TGCAGCGTACCGGGACCCACTAACACCATATATTTT
NA | TRBJ1-1 | TRBV12-3/TRBV12-4 | many | CASTRGVGAEAFF | TGTGCCAGCACCCGAGGGGTAGGGGCTGAAGCTTTCTTT
TRBD1 | TRBJ1-1 | TRBV4-1 | many | CASSQAWGDSNTEAFF | TGCGCCAGCAGCCAAGCCTGGGGGGACAGTAACACTGAAGCTTTCTTT
NA | TRBJ1-2 | TRBV4-1 | many | CASSQLQTTLPAYGYTF | TGCGCCAGCAGCCAGTTACAGACCACTCTTCCAGCTTATGGCTACACCTTC
NA | TRBJ2-1 | TRBV6-5 | many | CASSYGVEGVNEQFF | TGTGCCAGCAGTTATGGGGTAGAAGGAGTGAATGAGCAGTTCTTC
NA | TRBJ2-5 | TRBV5-1 | many | CASSLGTVQETQYF | TGCGCCAGCAGCTTGGGGACTGTCCAAGAGACCCAGTACTTC
TRBD2 | TRBJ2-3 | TRBV4-3 | many | CASSQGTSGRTDTQYF | TGCGCCAGCAGCCAAGGGACTAGCGGACGCACAGATACGCAGTATTTT
TRBD2 | TRBJ2-5 | TRBV5-1 | many | CASSLGSGGFQETQYF | TGCGCCAGCAGCTTGGGGAGCGGGGGTTTCCAAGAGACCCAGTACTTC
NA | TRBJ2-7 | TRBV6-2/TRBV6-3 | many | CASMIFDGSYEQYF | TGTGCCAGCATGATCTTCGACGGTTCCTACGAGCAGTACTTC
NA | TRBJ1-5 | TRBV4-3 | NA | CASSQVEGNQPQHF | TGCGCCAGCAGCCAAGTTGAGGGGAATCAGCCCCAGCATTTT
NA | TRBJ2-1 | TRBV29-1 | many | CSVFNSYNEQFF | TGCAGCGTTTTTAACTCCTACAATGAGCAGTTCTTC
NA | TRBJ2-3 | TRBV5-1 | few | CASSSQVPTDTQYF | TGCGCCAGCAGCTCGCAGGTCCCCACAGATACGCAGTATTTT
TRBD2 | TRBJ2-5 | TRBV7-2 | many | CASSPAFARLAGLQETQYF | TGTGCCAGCAGCCCAGCATTTGCACGACTAGCGGGGTTACAAGAGACCCAGTACTTC
NA | TRBJ2-2 | TRBV11-3 | many | CASSSHLTGELFF | TGTGCCAGCAGCTCGCATCTAACCGGGGAGCTGTTTTTT
NA | TRBJ2-7 | TRBV7-2 | many | CASSDRLGDEQYF | TGTGCCAGCAGCGACCGACTCGGGGACGAGCAGTACTTC
TRBD1 | TRBJ1-1 | TRBV5-1 | many | CASFRGQNTEAFF | TGCGCCAGTTTTAGGGGGCAGAACACTGAAGCTTTCTTT
NA | TRBJ1-1 | TRBV4-1 | few | CASSRVPQGYTEAFF | TGCGCCAGCAGCCGGGTCCCCCAGGGATACACTGAAGCTTTCTTT
TRBD2 | TRBJ2-7 | TRBV4-3 | many | CASSQGLAGTYEQYF | TGCGCCAGCAGCCAAGGTCTAGCGGGAACCTACGAGCAGTACTTC
NA | TRBJ1-1 | TRBV29-1 | many | CSAIYMNTEAFF | TGCAGCGCCATCTACATGAACACTGAAGCTTTCTTT
NA | TRBJ1-2 | TRBV4-1 | many | CASSPGERPNFYGYTF | TGCGCCAGCAGCCCCGGGGAGAGACCCAATTTCTATGGCTACACCTTC
TRBD1 | TRBJ1-1 | TRBV10-3 | many | CAIREGQREAFF | TGTGCCATCAGGGAGGGACAGCGCGAAGCTTTCTTT
TRBD1 | TRBJ1-1 | TRBV20-1 | many | CSANRQGPNTEAFF | TGCAGTGCTAACCGACAGGGTCCGAACACTGAAGCTTTCTTT
NA | TRBJ2-7 | TRBV15 | many | CATSRGQEVHEQYF | TGTGCCACCAGCAGAGGACAAGAAGTCCACGAGCAGTACTTC
NA | TRBJ2-3 | TRBV29-1 | many | CSVSSTPDGSRYF | TGCAGCGTTAGTTCGACACCAGACGGGTCAAGGTATTTT
TRBD2 | TRBJ2-3 | TRBV4-3 | many | CASSQELAGGDTQYF | TGCGCCAGCAGCCAAGAACTAGCGGGAGGGGATACGCAGTATTTT
TRBD1 | TRBJ2-7 | TRBV7-9 | many | CASSRDSYSYEQYF | TGTGCCAGCAGTCGGGACAGCTACTCCTACGAGCAGTACTTC